The clone carrying this T cell receptor (beta chain) appeared many times. The antigen remains undetermined. The sequenced template was RNA, covering the TCR beta CDR3 region. First-round RT-PCR used HTBI primers; second-round multiplex PCR followed. TCRdb re-derived calls from the multiplex PCR reads in MiXCR, one entry per CDR3 protein. The repertoire holds a few hundred thousand distinct CDR3 sequences, with just under 40% as singletons. The data were obtained in a study of Graves' ophthalmopathy and Graves' hyperthyroidism. Study-wide points: Blood also contained most of the expanded thyroid clonotypes above 0.001 frequency.

Diagnoses were established from clinical symptoms, serum thyroxine, TRAb, thyroid ultrasound and orbital computed tomography. The CDR3 is 17 amino acids. J lost 1 base, V lost 6 bases, and 7 bases had no gene match. V is TRBV12-3 or TRBV12-4 and J is TRBJ2-5, with 14 bases identical to TRBD2. Sequencing was carried out using peripheral blood or thyroid tissue (not recorded which). The sequence was collected from an adult man with Graves' hyperthyroidism. CDR3 in amino acids: CASSQPGLAGGQETQYF. CDR3 coding DNA: TGTGCCAGCAGCCAACCAGGACTAGCGGGAGGCCAAGAGACCCAGTACTTC.